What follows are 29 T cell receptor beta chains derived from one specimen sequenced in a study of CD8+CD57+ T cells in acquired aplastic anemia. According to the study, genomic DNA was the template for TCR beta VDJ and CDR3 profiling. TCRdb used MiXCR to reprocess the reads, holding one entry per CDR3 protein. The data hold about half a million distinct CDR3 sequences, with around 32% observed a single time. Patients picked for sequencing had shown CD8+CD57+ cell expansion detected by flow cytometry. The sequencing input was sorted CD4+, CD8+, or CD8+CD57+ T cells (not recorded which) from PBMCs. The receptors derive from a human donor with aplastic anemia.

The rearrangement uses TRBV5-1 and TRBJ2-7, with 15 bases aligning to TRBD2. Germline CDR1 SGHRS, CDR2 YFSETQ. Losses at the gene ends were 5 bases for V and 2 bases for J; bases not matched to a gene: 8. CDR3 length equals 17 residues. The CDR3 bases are TGCGCCAGCAGACCGGGACTAGCGGGAGGCTTAACCTACGAGCAGTACTTC. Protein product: CASRPGLAGGLTYEQYF.

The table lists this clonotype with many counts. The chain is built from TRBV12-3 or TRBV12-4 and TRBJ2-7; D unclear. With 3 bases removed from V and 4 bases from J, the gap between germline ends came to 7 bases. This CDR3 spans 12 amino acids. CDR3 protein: CASSLRQYEQYF. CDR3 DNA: TGTGCCAGCAGTTTGAGGCAATACGAGCAGTACTTC.

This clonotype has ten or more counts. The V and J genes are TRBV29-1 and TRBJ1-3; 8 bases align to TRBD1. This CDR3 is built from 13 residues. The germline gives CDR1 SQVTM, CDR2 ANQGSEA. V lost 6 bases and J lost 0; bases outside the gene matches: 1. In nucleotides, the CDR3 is TGCAGCGTGGACAGGGACTCTGGAAACACCATATATTTT. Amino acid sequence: CSVDRDSGNTIYF.

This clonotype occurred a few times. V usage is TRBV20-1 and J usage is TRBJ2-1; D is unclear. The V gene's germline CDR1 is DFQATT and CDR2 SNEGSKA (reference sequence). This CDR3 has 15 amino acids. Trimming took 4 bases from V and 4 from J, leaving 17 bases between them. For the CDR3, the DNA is TGCAGTGCTAAATTGTCCGGACCCGTTTACAATGAGCAGTTCTTC. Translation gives CSAKLSGPVYNEQFF.

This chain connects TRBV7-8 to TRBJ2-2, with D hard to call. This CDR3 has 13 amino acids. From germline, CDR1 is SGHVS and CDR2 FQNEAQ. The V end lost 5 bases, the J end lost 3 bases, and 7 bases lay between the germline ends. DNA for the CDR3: TGTGCCAGCAGCCCGACTTACACCGGGGAGCTGTTTTTT. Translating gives CASSPTYTGELFF.

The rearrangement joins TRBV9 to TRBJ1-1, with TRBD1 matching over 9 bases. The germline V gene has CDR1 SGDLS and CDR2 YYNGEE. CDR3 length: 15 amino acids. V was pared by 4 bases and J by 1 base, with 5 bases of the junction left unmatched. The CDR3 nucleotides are TGTGCCAGCAGCTCACAGGGGGCGACGAACACTGAAGCTTTCTTT. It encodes CASSSQGATNTEAFF.

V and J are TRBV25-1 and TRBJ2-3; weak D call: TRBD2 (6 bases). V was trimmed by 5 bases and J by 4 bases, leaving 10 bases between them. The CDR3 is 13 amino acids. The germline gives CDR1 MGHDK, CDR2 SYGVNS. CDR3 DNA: TGTGCCAGCAGTTACGGGGGTCCAGATACGCAGTATTTT. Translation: CASSYGGPDTQYF.

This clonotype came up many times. CDR3 DNA: TGTGCCAGCAGCTGGGGAGGTGGCTACACCTTC. Its protein is CASSWGGGYTF. The rearrangement uses TRBV5-6 and TRBJ1-2; D unresolved. Trimming took off 3 bases at V and 7 bases at J, with 7 bases between the two ends. Germline CDR1 SGHDT, CDR2 YYEEEE. The length of the CDR3 is 11 residues.

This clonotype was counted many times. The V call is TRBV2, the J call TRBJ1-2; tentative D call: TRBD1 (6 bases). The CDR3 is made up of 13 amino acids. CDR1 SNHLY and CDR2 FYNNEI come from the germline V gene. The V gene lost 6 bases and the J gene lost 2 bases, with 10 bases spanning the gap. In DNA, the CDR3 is TGTGCCAGCAGACCGGGACAAAACTATGGCTACACCTTC. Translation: CASRPGQNYGYTF. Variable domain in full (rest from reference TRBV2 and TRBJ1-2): EPEVTQTPSHQVTQMGQEVILRCVPISNHLYFYWYRQILGQKVEFLVSFYNNEISEKSEIFDDQFSVERPDGSNFTLKIRSTKLEDSAMYFCASRPGQNYGYTFGSGTRLTVV.

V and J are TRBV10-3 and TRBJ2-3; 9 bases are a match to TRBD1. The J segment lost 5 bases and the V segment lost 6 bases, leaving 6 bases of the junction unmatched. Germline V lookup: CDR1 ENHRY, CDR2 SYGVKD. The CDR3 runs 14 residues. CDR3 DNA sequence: TGTGCCATCAGCCCACAGGGGGCTAGAGATACGCAGTATTTT. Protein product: CAISPQGARDTQYF.

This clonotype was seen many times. This CDR3 is CATSDPSSGTNEKLFF. The CDR3 nucleotides are TGTGCCACCAGTGATCCCTCCTCGGGCACGAATGAAAAACTGTTTTTT. The gene calls are TRBV24-1 and TRBJ1-4; D ambiguous. The CDR3 spans 16 residues. The V and J ends lost 3 bases and 5 bases respectively, with 15 bases between them. Germline values: CDR1 KGHDR, CDR2 SFDVKD.

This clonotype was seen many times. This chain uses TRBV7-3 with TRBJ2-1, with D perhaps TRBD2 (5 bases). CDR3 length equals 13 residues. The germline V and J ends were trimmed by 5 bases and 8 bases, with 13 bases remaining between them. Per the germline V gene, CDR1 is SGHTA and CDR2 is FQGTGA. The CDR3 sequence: CASSPDYGYEQFF. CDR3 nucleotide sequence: TGTGCCAGCAGCCCAGACTACGGGTATGAGCAGTTCTTC.

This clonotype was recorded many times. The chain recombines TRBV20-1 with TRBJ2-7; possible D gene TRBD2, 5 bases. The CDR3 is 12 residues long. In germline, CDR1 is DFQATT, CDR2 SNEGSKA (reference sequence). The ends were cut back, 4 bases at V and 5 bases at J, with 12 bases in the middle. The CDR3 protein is CSATRETHEQYF. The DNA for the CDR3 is TGCAGTGCTACGAGGGAGACCCACGAGCAGTACTTC.

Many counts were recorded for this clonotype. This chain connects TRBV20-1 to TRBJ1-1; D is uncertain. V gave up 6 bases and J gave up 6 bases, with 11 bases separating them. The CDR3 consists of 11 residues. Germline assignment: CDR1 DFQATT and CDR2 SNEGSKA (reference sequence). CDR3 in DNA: TGCAGTGCCTCAAATCAGGCTGAAGCTTTCTTT. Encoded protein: CSASNQAEAFF.

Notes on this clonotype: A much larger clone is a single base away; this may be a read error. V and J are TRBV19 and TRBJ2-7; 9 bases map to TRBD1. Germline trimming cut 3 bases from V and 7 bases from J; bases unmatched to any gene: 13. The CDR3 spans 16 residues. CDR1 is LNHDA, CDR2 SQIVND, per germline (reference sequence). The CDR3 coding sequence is TGTGCCAGTAGTATTGTCGGACAGGGGAGCAGCAATGAGCAGTACTTC. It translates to CASSIVGQGSSNEQYF.

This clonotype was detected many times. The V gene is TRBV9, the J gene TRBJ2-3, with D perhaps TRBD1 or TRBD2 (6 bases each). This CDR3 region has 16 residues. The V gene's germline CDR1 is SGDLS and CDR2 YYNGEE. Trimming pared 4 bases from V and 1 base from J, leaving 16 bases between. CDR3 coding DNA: TGTGCCAGCAGCCGGTGGGGGGCCTCCGGCACAGATACGCAGTATTTT. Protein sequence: CASSRWGASGTDTQYF.

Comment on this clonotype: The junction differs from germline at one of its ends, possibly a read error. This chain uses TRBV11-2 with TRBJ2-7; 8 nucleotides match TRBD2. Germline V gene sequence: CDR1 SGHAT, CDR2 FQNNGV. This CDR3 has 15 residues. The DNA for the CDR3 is TGTGCCAGCAGCTTCGACGGGAGGGCCTCCTACGAGCGGTACTTC. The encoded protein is CASSFDGRASYERYF. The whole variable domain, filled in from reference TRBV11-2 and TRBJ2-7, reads EAGVAQSPRYKIIEKRQSVAFWCNPISGHATLYWYQQILGQGPKLLIQFQNNGVVDDSQLPKDRFSAERLKGVDSTLKIQPAKLEDSAVYLCASSFDGRASYERYFGPGTRLTVT.

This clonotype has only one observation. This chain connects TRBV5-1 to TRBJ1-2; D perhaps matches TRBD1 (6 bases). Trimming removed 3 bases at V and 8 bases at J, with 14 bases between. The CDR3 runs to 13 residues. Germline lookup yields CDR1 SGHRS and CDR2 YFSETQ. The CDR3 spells CASSSGTGSGYTF. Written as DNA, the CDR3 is TGCGCCAGCAGCTCTGGAACAGGGAGCGGCTACACCTTC. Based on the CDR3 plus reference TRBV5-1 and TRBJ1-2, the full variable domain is KAGVTQTPRYLIKTRGQQVTLSCSPISGHRSVSWYQQTPGQGLQFLFEYFSETQRNKGNFPGRFSGRQFSNSRSEMNVSTLELGDSALYLCASSSGTGSGYTFGSGTRLTVV.

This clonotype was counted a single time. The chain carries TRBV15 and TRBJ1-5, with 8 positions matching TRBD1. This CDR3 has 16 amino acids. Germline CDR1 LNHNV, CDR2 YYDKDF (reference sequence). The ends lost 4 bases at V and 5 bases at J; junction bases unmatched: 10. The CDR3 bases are TGTGCCACCAGCACCAGGCGGGACAGGATTTATCAGCCCCAGCATTTT. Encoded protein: CATSTRRDRIYQPQHF.

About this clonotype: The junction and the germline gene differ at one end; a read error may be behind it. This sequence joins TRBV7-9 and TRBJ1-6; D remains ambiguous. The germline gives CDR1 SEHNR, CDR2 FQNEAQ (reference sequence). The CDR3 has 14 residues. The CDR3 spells CASSQEFASSLLHF. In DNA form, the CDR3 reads TGTGCCAGCAGCCAAGAGTTTGCGTCGTCACTCCTCCACTTT.

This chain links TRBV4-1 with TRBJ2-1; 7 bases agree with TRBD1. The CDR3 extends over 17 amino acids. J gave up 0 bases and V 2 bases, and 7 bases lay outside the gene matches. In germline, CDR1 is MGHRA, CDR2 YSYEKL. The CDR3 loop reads CASSQFVRDSSYNEQFF. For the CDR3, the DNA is TGCGCCAGCAGCCAATTCGTCCGGGACAGCTCCTACAATGAGCAGTTCTTC.

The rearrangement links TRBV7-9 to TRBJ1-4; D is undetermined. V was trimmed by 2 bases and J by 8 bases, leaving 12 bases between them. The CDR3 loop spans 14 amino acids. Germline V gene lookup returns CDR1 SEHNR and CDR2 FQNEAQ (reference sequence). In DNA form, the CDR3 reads TGTGCCAGCAGCTTACGGGGATCGGGAGAAAAACTGTTTTTT. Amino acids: CASSLRGSGEKLFF.

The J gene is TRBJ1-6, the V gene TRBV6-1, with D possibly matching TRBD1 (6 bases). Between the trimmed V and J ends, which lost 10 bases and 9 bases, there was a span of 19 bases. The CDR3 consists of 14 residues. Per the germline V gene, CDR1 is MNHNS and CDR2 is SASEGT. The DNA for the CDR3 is TGTGCCACCCCCACCATAGGGGGGGGTTCACCCCTCCACTTT. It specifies CATPTIGGGSPLHF.

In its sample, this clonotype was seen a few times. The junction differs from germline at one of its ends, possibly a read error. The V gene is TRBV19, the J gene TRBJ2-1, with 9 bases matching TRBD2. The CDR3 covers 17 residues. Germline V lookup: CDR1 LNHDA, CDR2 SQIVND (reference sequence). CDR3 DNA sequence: TGTGCCAGTAGTATAGAGGGGCGGGAGGGACCAAACAATGAGCAGCTCTTC. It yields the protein CASSIEGREGPNNEQLF.

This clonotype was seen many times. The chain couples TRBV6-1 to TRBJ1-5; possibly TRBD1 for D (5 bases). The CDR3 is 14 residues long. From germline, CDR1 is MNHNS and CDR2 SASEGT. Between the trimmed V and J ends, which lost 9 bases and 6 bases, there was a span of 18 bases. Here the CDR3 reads CASRAGGERQPQHF. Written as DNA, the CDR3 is TGTGCCAGTAGGGCCGGAGGGGAGCGTCAGCCCCAGCATTTT.

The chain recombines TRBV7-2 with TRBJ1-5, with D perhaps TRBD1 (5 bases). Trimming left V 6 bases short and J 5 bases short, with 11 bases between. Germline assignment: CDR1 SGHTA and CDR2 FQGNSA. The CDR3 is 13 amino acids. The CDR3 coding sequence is TGTGCCAGCAGTCGGGGGGAGGATCAGCCCCAGCATTTT. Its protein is CASSRGEDQPQHF.

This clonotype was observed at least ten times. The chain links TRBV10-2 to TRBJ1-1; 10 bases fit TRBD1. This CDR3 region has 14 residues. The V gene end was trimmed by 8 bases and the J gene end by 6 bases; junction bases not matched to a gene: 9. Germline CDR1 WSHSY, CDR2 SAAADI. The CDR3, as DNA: TGCGCCAGCGGACAGGGGGGGATTGGGTCTGAAGCTTTCTTT. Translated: CASGQGGIGSEAFF.

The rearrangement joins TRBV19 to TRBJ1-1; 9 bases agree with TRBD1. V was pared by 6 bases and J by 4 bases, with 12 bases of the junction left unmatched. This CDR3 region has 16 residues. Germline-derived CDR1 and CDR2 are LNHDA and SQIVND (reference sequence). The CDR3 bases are TGTGCCAGTAGGCAACAGACAGGGGGAAGTAGCACTGAAGCTTTCTTT. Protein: CASRQQTGGSSTEAFF.

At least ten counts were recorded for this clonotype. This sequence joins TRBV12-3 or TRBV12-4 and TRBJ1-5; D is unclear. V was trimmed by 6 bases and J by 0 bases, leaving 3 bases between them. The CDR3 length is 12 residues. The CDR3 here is CASSFSNQPQHF. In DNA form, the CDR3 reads TGTGCCAGCAGCTTTAGCAATCAGCCCCAGCATTTT.